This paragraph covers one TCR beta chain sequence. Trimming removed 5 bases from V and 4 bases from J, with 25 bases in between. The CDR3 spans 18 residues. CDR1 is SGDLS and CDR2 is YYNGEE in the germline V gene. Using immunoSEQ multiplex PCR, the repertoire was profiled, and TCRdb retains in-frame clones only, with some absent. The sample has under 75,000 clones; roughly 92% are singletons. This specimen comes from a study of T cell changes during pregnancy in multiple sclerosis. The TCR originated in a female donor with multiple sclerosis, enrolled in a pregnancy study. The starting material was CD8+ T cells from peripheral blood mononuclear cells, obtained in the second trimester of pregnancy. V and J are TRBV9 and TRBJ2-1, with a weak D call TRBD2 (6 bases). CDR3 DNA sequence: TGTGCCAGCAGTCCCCGGGTACTCCTAGCGATGACTTACAATGAGCAGTTCTTC. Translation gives CASSPRVLLAMTYNEQFF.